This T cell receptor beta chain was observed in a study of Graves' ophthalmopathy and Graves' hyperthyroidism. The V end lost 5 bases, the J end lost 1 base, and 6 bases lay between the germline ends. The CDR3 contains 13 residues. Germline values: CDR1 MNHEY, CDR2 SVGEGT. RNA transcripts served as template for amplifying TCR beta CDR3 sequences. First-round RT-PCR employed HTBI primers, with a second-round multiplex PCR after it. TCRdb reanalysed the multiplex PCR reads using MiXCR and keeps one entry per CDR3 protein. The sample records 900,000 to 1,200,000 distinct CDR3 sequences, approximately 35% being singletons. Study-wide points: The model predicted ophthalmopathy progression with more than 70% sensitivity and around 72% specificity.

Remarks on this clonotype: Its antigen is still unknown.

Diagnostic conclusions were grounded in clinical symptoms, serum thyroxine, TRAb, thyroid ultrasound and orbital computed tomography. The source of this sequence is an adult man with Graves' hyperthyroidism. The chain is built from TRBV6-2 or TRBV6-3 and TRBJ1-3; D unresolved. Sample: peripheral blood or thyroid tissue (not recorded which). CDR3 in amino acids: CASSRWSGNTIYF. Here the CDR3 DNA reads TGTGCCAGCAGTCGCTGGTCTGGAAACACCATATATTTT.